A single sample is the source of the 30 T cell receptor beta chains below, sequenced in a study of post-analysis software for immune sequencing data (dated by TCRdb to between 2014 and 2016). Beyond this particular receptor, the publication reports: Significantly higher frequencies in patients than in controls were found for a handful of TRBV segments, including TRBV5-6, TRBV5-1 and TRBV20-1.

The protocol used for the library was PCR. Sequenced using an Illumina HiSeq 2500. Unique molecular identifiers were incorporated into TCR beta cDNA libraries to reduce PCR and sequencing biases. In TCRdb, the public reads were trimmed at Q25 with fastp and aligned with MiXCR, with productive beta chains retained. Each CDR3 protein appears once, grouped with its most common genes and DNA. This sample gives 380,000 or so distinct CDR3 sequences in total; roughly 35% of them show up just once. The top ten clones comprise 13% of the sample. The antigens for these receptors are not known. Sample: blood. The receptors were sampled from a girl aged 5-17 years with multiple sclerosis.

This clonotype has a handful of counts. The rearrangement links TRBV5-1 to TRBJ2-7; D gene ambiguous. Trimming removed 0 bases from V and 4 bases from J, with 11 bases in between. Germline V gives CDR1 SGHRS, CDR2 YFSETQ. The CDR3 covers 14 residues. CDR3 amino acids: CASSLESKGYEQYF. CDR3 bases: TGCGCCAGCAGCTTGGAGTCAAAGGGTTACGAGCAGTACTTC. The entire variable domain, with the rest obtained from reference TRBV5-1 and TRBJ2-7, is as follows: KAGVTQTPRYLIKTRGQQVTLSCSPISGHRSVSWYQQTPGQGLQFLFEYFSETQRNKGNFPGRFSGRQFSNSRSEMNVSTLELGDSALYLCASSLESKGYEQYFGPGTRLTVT.

This clonotype was seen a single time. The chain links TRBV7-2 to TRBJ2-7; TRBD2 matches 7 bases. The CDR3 contains 14 residues. Germline V gene lookup returns CDR1 SGHTA and CDR2 FQGNSA. J was trimmed by 2 bases and V by 2 bases; bases with no gene match: 3. Written as DNA, the CDR3 is TGTGCCAGCAGCTTATATCGGGGGGCCTACGAGCAGTACTTC. It codes for CASSLYRGAYEQYF.

The chain employs TRBV20-1 and TRBJ2-7; D unclear. This CDR3 contains 12 residues. CDR1 is DFQATT, CDR2 SNEGSKA, per germline (reference sequence). The V end lost 4 bases, the J end lost 2 bases, and 9 bases lay between the germline ends. The CDR3 bases are TGCAGTGCTAAGAACAGCCCCTACGAGCAGTACTTC. Its protein product is CSAKNSPYEQYF.

This clonotype was counted between two and nine times. The chain uses TRBV12-3 or TRBV12-4 and TRBJ2-1, with TRBD2 matching over 10 bases. The trim removed 8 bases at V and 8 bases at J, leaving 15 bases unmatched. The CDR3 is 16 amino acids. The CDR3 sequence is CASRKGAGGLTDEQFF. The CDR3 DNA is TGTGCCAGCCGCAAGGGAGCGGGGGGGCTTACAGATGAGCAGTTCTTC.

This clonotype was counted only a few times. V and J are TRBV5-6 and TRBJ2-5; D gene ambiguous. This CDR3 contains 15 residues. The V end was cut by 1 base, the J end by 1 base, with 11 bases between. CDR1 SGHDT and CDR2 YYEEEE come from the germline V gene. The CDR3 protein is CASSLLLEIQETQYF. The CDR3 coding sequence is TGTGCCAGCAGCTTGCTTCTGGAGATCCAAGAGACCCAGTACTTC.

The chain recombines TRBV6-2 or TRBV6-3 with TRBJ1-5; D might be TRBD1 (5 bases). The CDR3 extends over 17 amino acids. CDR1 and CDR2 from the germline V gene are MNHEY and SVGEGT. V lost 5 bases, J lost 4 bases, and 21 bases lay in between. CDR3 nucleotides: TGTGCCAGCAGTCCGGGGGTGAGGGCCTCACTTAATCAGCCCCAGCATTTT. It yields the protein CASSPGVRASLNQPQHF.

This clonotype was counted between two and nine times. The V and J genes are TRBV4-1 and TRBJ2-7, with a weak D call TRBD2 (5 bases). In germline, CDR1 is MGHRA, CDR2 YSYEKL. The CDR3 has 14 amino acids. V was shortened by 4 bases and J by 2 bases, with 12 bases between the two germline ends. The CDR3 DNA reads as TGCGCCAGCAGCCGACTCGCGGGTACCTACGAGCAGTACTTC. Protein sequence: CASSRLAGTYEQYF.

This chain joins TRBV3-1 and TRBJ2-7; 9 bases match TRBD2. The CDR3 consists of 18 residues. The J segment lost 1 base and the V segment lost 4 bases, leaving 14 bases of the junction unmatched. Germline assignment: CDR1 LGHDT and CDR2 YNNKEL (reference sequence). DNA for the CDR3: TGTGCCAGCAGCCGGGTTAGCGGGAGTATCGTCGCGTCCTACGAGCAGTACTTC. Translation gives CASSRVSGSIVASYEQYF.

This clonotype occurred many times. The chain employs TRBV6-2 or TRBV6-3 and TRBJ1-2; no clear D gene. CDR1 MNHEY and CDR2 SVGEGT come from the germline V gene. CDR3 size: 15 residues. The V end was cut by 2 bases, the J end by 1 base, with 11 bases between. The CDR3 bases are TGTGCCAGCAGTTACAGGTCCTCAAGTAACTATGGCTACACCTTC. It translates to CASSYRSSSNYGYTF.

This rearrangement joins TRBV7-2 to TRBJ2-1; a weak D match, TRBD2 (6 bases). Germline CDR1 is SGHTA and CDR2 is FQGNSA. The CDR3 spans 16 residues. Trimming took 5 bases from V and 0 from J, leaving 14 bases between them. The CDR3 region is CASSPGTRSSYNEQFF. Here the CDR3 DNA reads TGTGCCAGCAGCCCGGGGACTCGGAGCTCCTACAATGAGCAGTTCTTC.

The chain employs TRBV25-1 and TRBJ1-2, with D possibly TRBD1 on 6 matching bases. The CDR3 loop spans 14 amino acids. V lost 6 bases to trimming and J lost 3 bases, with 14 bases between them. Germline assignment: CDR1 MGHDK and CDR2 SYGVNS. This CDR3 is CASRPIGQYYGYTF. The DNA for the CDR3 is TGTGCCAGCAGACCGATCGGACAGTACTATGGCTACACCTTC.

This clonotype was seen many times. The chain links TRBV27 to TRBJ1-5, with 7 positions matching TRBD1. J gave up 0 bases and V 5 bases, and 4 bases lay outside the gene matches. The germline V gene has CDR1 MNHEY and CDR2 SMNVEV (reference sequence). This CDR3 is 15 amino acids long. For the CDR3, the DNA is TGTGCCAGCAGTCGAACAGGGGATAGCAATCAGCCCCAGCATTTT. It is translated as CASSRTGDSNQPQHF.

A word on this clonotype: Compared with germline, one end of the junction differs, possibly owing to a read error. This chain links TRBV24-1 with TRBJ2-1; TRBD1 agrees at 9 bases. From germline, CDR1 is KGHDR and CDR2 SFDVKD. The CDR3 spans 16 residues. The CDR3 loop is CVTSESTGGAYNEQFF. The CDR3 DNA reads TGTGTCACCAGTGAAAGTACAGGGGGCGCCTACAATGAGCAGTTCTTC.

This chain links TRBV13 with TRBJ1-4, with D possibly being TRBD1 (6 bases). The V end lost 3 bases, the J end lost 2 bases, and 7 bases lay between the germline ends. Germline CDR1 and CDR2: PRHDT and FYEKMQ (reference sequence). The CDR3 has 14 residues. This chain's CDR3 is CASSFRGTNEKLFF. The CDR3, as DNA: TGTGCCAGCAGCTTCAGGGGCACTAATGAAAAACTGTTTTTT.

The V gene is TRBV30, the J gene TRBJ1-1; D gene unclear. There are 13 residues in the CDR3. Trimming removed 0 bases at V and 3 bases at J, with 8 bases between. The V gene's germline CDR1 is GTSNPN and CDR2 SVGIG (reference sequence). The CDR3 loop is CAWSVIADTEAFF. The CDR3 nucleotides are TGTGCCTGGAGTGTCATAGCAGACACTGAAGCTTTCTTT.

V is TRBV20-1 and J is TRBJ2-7; D is undetermined. Germline CDR1 DFQATT, CDR2 SNEGSKA (reference sequence). The V end lost 6 bases, the J end lost 0 bases, and 6 bases lay between the germline ends. This CDR3 region has 11 residues. The chain's CDR3 is CSARSSYEQYF. In DNA, the CDR3 is TGCAGTGCCCGGAGCTCCTACGAGCAGTACTTC.

This clonotype was seen more than once but under ten times. V usage is TRBV20-1 and J usage is TRBJ1-5; D unclear. Trimming removed 6 bases from V and 2 bases from J, with 17 bases in between. CDR1 and CDR2 (germline): DFQATT, SNEGSKA (reference sequence). The CDR3 totals 15 residues. The CDR3 DNA reads TGCAGTGCCTACCAAACGGGGAGAGGCAATCAGCCCCAGCATTTT. This gives the protein CSAYQTGRGNQPQHF.

This clonotype was seen a few times. The chain couples TRBV20-1 to TRBJ2-2, with 8 bases identical to TRBD2. J was trimmed by 0 bases and V by 3 bases; bases with no gene match: 3. Germline values: CDR1 DFQATT, CDR2 SNEGSKA (reference sequence). The CDR3 is 15 amino acids. DNA for the CDR3: TGCAGTGCTAGGGGAGCGGGGGCGAACACCGGGGAGCTGTTTTTT. Translated: CSARGAGANTGELFF.

J is TRBJ2-1 and V is TRBV5-6, with a tentative D call TRBD1 (6 bases). Germline-derived CDR1 and CDR2 are SGHDT and YYEEEE. This CDR3 is built from 12 residues. V lost 3 bases and J 9 bases, leaving 10 bases between the germline ends. The CDR3 nucleotides are TGTGCCAGCAGCTATGGACAGCGTGAGCAGTTCTTC. Translated: CASSYGQREQFF.

This clonotype was counted only a few times. This rearrangement joins TRBV7-2 to TRBJ1-5; weak D call: TRBD1 (5 bases). The length of the CDR3 is 15 residues. Trimming took off 3 bases at V and 0 bases at J, with 9 bases between the two ends. Germline V gives CDR1 SGHTA, CDR2 FQGNSA. The CDR3 protein is CASSFGGGSNQPQHF. The CDR3 region has the DNA TGTGCCAGCAGCTTCGGGGGTGGTAGCAATCAGCCCCAGCATTTT. The full variable domain, rest sourced from reference TRBV7-2 and TRBJ1-5, is GAGVSQSPSNKVTEKGKDVELRCDPISGHTALYWYRQSLGQGLEFLIYFQGNSAPDKSGLPSDRFSAERTGGSVSTLTIQRTQQEDSAVYLCASSFGGGSNQPQHFGDGTRLSIL.

V usage is TRBV4-1 and J usage is TRBJ2-3; a weak D match, TRBD2 (5 bases). In germline, CDR1 is MGHRA, CDR2 YSYEKL. The V end lost 0 bases, the J end lost 1 base, and 17 bases lay between the germline ends. The CDR3 runs 18 residues. The CDR3, as DNA: TGCGCCAGCAGCCAAGATCCAGAACTCTGGGGAGGCACAGATACGCAGTATTTT. It encodes CASSQDPELWGGTDTQYF.

V and J are TRBV6-1 and TRBJ1-5; D ambiguous. The CDR3 extends over 13 amino acids. Germline V gene data show CDR1 as MNHNS and CDR2 as SASEGT. V lost 6 bases and J lost 4, with 10 bases in between. CDR3 nucleotides: TGTGCCAGCAGAGCAGCGCCTAATCAGCCCCAGCATTTT. Translation gives CASRAAPNQPQHF.

This clonotype was seen a handful of times. The V and J genes are TRBV12-3 or TRBV12-4 and TRBJ1-2; 7 bases are a match to TRBD1. The CDR3 is 14 amino acids. The ends lost 7 bases at V and 2 bases at J; junction bases unmatched: 7. The CDR3 protein is CASKIATGNYGYTF. In DNA form, the CDR3 reads TGTGCCAGCAAGATTGCGACAGGGAACTATGGCTACACCTTC.

This clonotype was found a few times. J is TRBJ2-7 and V is TRBV5-6, with a tentative D call TRBD2 (6 bases). V lost 4 bases and J lost 7, with 24 bases in between. The CDR3 runs to 16 residues. The germline V gene has CDR1 SGHDT and CDR2 YYEEEE. The CDR3 region has the DNA TGTGCCAGCAGCCACCCTCTTGGCGGGGTCTCGAGGGAGCAGTACTTC. Translating it yields CASSHPLGGVSREQYF.

In this sample, this clonotype turned up once. This chain uses TRBV11-3 with TRBJ1-1; D unresolved. V was cut by 5 bases and J by 3 bases, with 10 bases left in between. The CDR3 spans 13 residues. From germline, CDR1 is SGHNT and CDR2 YENEEA. The CDR3 loop reads CASSLGPDTEAFF. The CDR3 coding sequence is TGTGCCAGCAGCCTTGGACCGGACACTGAAGCTTTCTTT.

This sequence joins TRBV7-2 and TRBJ1-4, with D possibly being TRBD1 (5 bases). Trimming left V 1 base short and J 5 bases short, with 11 bases between. This CDR3 contains 15 residues. Looked up from germline, CDR1 is SGHTA and CDR2 is FQGNSA. The CDR3 sequence is CASSLVGGINEKLFF. CDR3 nucleotide sequence: TGTGCCAGCAGCTTAGTGGGGGGGATAAATGAAAAACTGTTTTTT.

This clonotype appeared a few times. The rearrangement links TRBV7-2 to TRBJ1-1; D is possibly TRBD1 (5 bases). CDR1 is SGHTA, CDR2 FQGNSA, per germline. The CDR3 spans 16 residues. V lost 6 bases to trimming and J lost 7 bases, with 24 bases between them. DNA of the CDR3: TGTGCCAGCAGACCCCGGGGGACGATTAGCGGGGGTGAAGCTTTCTTT. Encoded protein: CASRPRGTISGGEAFF.

This clonotype was found a few times. The chain employs TRBV29-1 and TRBJ2-1, with TRBD2 matching over 12 bases. V lost 6 bases, J lost 5 bases, and 8 bases stayed unmatched. The CDR3 is 15 residues long. Germline loops: CDR1 SQVTM, CDR2 ANQGSEA. The CDR3 here is CSVVTSGGSHNEQFF. For the CDR3, the DNA is TGCAGCGTCGTCACTAGCGGGGGGTCCCACAATGAGCAGTTCTTC.

This clonotype was recorded a few times. This chain joins TRBV6-6 and TRBJ1-5, with a possible D match to TRBD1 (5 bases). V shed 5 bases and J shed 3 bases, with 11 bases lying between them. The germline V gene has CDR1 MNHNY and CDR2 SVGAGI (reference sequence). This CDR3 comprises 14 residues. The CDR3 nucleotides read TGTGCCAGCAGTAAGGGGATCGACAATCAGCCCCAGCATTTT. This codes for CASSKGIDNQPQHF.

The table lists this clonotype with a few counts. In DNA form, the CDR3 reads TGTGCCAGCAGTTACTCTCGAGATAGCGGGGGCCCGACCCAGTACTTC. Its protein is CASSYSRDSGGPTQYF. The rearrangement joins TRBV6-2 or TRBV6-3 to TRBJ2-5, with 9 bases lining up with TRBD2. Germline V gene data show CDR1 as MNHEY and CDR2 as SVGEGT. V was pared by 0 bases and J by 7 bases, with 9 bases of the junction left unmatched. The CDR3 sequence is 16 residues long.